These 29 T cell receptor beta chains originate from one sample sequenced in a study of shared clonotypes between healthy human individuals. Repertoires were generated with immunoSEQ multiplex PCR, while TCRdb's copy carries only in-frame clones and drops some. The sample yields over a million clones, approximately 78% seen once. Sample: memory CD4+ T cells from PBMCs. As to subset: CD45RA-negative fraction. The receptors derive from a man aged 18 to 29 in good health. Some clones in this sample may be carry-over from other donors' samples.

This clone came up once. V gene TRBV6-1 combines with J gene TRBJ2-3; possible D gene TRBD1, 6 bases. This CDR3 is 12 amino acids long. Germline lookup yields CDR1 MNHNS and CDR2 SASEGT. V dropped 2 bases and J dropped 6 bases, with 6 bases sitting between them. CDR3 nucleotides: TGTGCCAGCAGTGAACAGGGGGATACGCAGTATTTT. Translation gives CASSEQGDTQYF.

Notes on this clone: This sample includes further DNA sequences coding for the same CDR3. This sequence joins TRBV4-2 and TRBJ2-1; 8 nucleotides line up with TRBD2. CDR1 and CDR2 from the germline V gene are LGHNA and YNFKEQ. The CDR3 covers 16 residues. Losses at the gene ends were 0 bases for V and 3 bases for J; bases not matched to a gene: 4. This chain's CDR3 is CASSQEPAGVYNEQFF. The DNA for the CDR3 is TGTGCCAGCAGCCAAGAGCCAGCGGGAGTCTACAATGAGCAGTTCTTC.

The V call is TRBV7-8, the J call TRBJ2-3; possibly TRBD2 for D (6 bases). Trimming left V 5 bases short and J 2 bases short, with 14 bases between. Germline loops: CDR1 SGHVS, CDR2 FQNEAQ. The CDR3 runs to 15 residues. The CDR3 loop is CASSPSGGNTDTQYF. The CDR3 nucleotides are TGTGCCAGCAGCCCGAGTGGCGGGAACACAGATACGCAGTATTTT.

This sequence joins TRBV5-4 and TRBJ2-1, with 7 bases aligning to TRBD1. CDR3 length: 15 residues. J lost 5 bases, V lost 0 bases, and 5 bases had no gene match. CDR1 and CDR2 (germline): SGHNT, YYREEE (reference sequence). CDR3 DNA sequence: TGTGCCAGCAGCTTGGGACAGGGTCGAGACAATGAGCAGTTCTTC. It translates to CASSLGQGRDNEQFF.

V and J are TRBV2 and TRBJ1-4; D is uncertain. Germline V gene lookup returns CDR1 SNHLY and CDR2 FYNNEI. The length of the CDR3 is 12 residues. Between the trimmed V and J ends, which lost 6 bases and 3 bases, there was a span of 5 bases. The CDR3 nucleotides are TGTGCCAGCAGGGGCTCTAATGAAAAACTGTTTTTT. Its protein product is CASRGSNEKLFF.

The chain is built from TRBV28 and TRBJ1-1, with TRBD1 identical over 8 bases. This CDR3 has 15 amino acids. V lost 5 bases to trimming and J lost 1 base; unmatched junction nucleotides: 6. Germline V lookup: CDR1 MDHEN, CDR2 SYDVKM. This CDR3 is CASSTAQGGNTEAFF. CDR3 nucleotides: TGTGCCAGCAGTACCGCACAGGGGGGGAACACTGAAGCTTTCTTT.

Here the CDR3 reads CASSLFAGVLGEQYF. CDR3 DNA: TGTGCCAGCAGCTTATTCGCCGGGGTCCTGGGGGAGCAGTACTTC. The chain recombines TRBV7-3 with TRBJ2-7, with D possibly matching TRBD2 (5 bases). From germline, CDR1 is SGHTA and CDR2 FQGTGA. V was pared by 2 bases and J by 7 bases, with 18 bases between. The length of the CDR3 is 15 residues.

V and J are TRBV18 and TRBJ2-7; D unclear. Deletions cut 4 bases from V and 0 bases from J, with 7 bases between. Germline V gene lookup returns CDR1 KGHSH and CDR2 LQKENI. This CDR3 contains 13 residues. CDR3 DNA sequence: TGTGCCAGCTCACTAGCCCCCTCCTACGAGCAGTACTTC. Its protein product is CASSLAPSYEQYF.

This clone was picked up a small number of times. In the same sample, other DNA sequences code for this CDR3. The CDR3 reads CASSPGTGEETQYF. The CDR3 nucleotides read TGCGCCAGCAGCCCCGGGACAGGGGAAGAGACCCAGTACTTC. The chain uses TRBV5-1 and TRBJ2-5; 10 bases line up with TRBD1. With 4 bases clipped from V and 3 bases from J, the junction kept 3 bases outside the gene matches. Per the germline V gene, CDR1 is SGHRS and CDR2 is YFSETQ. This CDR3 comprises 14 residues.

V usage is TRBV11-3 and J usage is TRBJ1-1, with TRBD1 matching over 7 bases. Germline assignment: CDR1 SGHNT and CDR2 YENEEA. CDR3 length equals 14 residues. J was trimmed by 5 bases and V by 5 bases; bases with no gene match: 8. The CDR3 loop is CASSPGGSPTEAFF. The CDR3 DNA reads as TGTGCCAGCAGCCCAGGGGGGTCACCGACTGAAGCTTTCTTT.

This chain links TRBV7-9 with TRBJ2-7, with TRBD1 identical over 9 bases. The CDR3 is made up of 16 amino acids. V dropped 5 bases and J dropped 3; count of bases not matched to a gene: 11. Germline lookup yields CDR1 SEHNR and CDR2 FQNEAQ (reference sequence). CDR3 amino acids: CASSPPGQGLLYEQYF. CDR3 sequence (DNA): TGTGCCAGCAGCCCTCCGGGACAGGGATTACTCTACGAGCAGTACTTC. The variable domain in full, with the rest retrieved from reference TRBV7-9 and TRBJ2-7, is DTGVSQNPRHKITKRGQNVTFRCDPISEHNRLYWYRQTLGQGPEFLTYFQNEAQLEKSRLLSDRFSAERPKGSFSTLEIQRTEQGDSAMYLCASSPPGQGLLYEQYFGPGTRLTVT.

The chain links TRBV10-3 to TRBJ1-3; D might be TRBD1 (6 bases). CDR1 is ENHRY, CDR2 SYGVKD, per germline. Trimming cost V 7 bases and J 4 bases, with 17 bases left between them. The length of the CDR3 is 15 residues. CDR3: CAIKESGARGNTIYF. CDR3 DNA: TGTGCCATCAAGGAATCGGGGGCGCGGGGAAACACCATATATTTT.

The V gene is TRBV4-2, the J gene TRBJ2-7; 10 nucleotides line up with TRBD2. The CDR3 contains 15 residues. CDR1 is LGHNA, CDR2 YNFKEQ, per germline. V gave up 5 bases and J gave up 3 bases; unmatched junction bases: 7. DNA for the CDR3: TGTGCCAGCAGCGAAGGACTAGCGGACTACTACGAGCAGTACTTC. Its translation is CASSEGLADYYEQYF.

This rearrangement joins TRBV29-1 to TRBJ2-5; no clear D. The ends were cut back, 6 bases at V and 4 bases at J, with 12 bases in the middle. From germline, CDR1 is SQVTM and CDR2 ANQGSEA. This CDR3 has 12 residues. The CDR3 reads CSVYGATETQYF. The CDR3, as DNA: TGCAGCGTCTACGGTGCGACAGAGACCCAGTACTTC.

The genes are TRBV5-6 and TRBJ2-7; 9 nucleotides align to TRBD2. The CDR3 loop spans 16 amino acids. With V trimmed by 4 bases and J by 2 bases, 10 bases remained unmatched. Germline values: CDR1 SGHDT, CDR2 YYEEEE. CDR3 in amino acids: CASSLLTSGVAYEQYF. CDR3 coding DNA: TGTGCCAGCAGCCTCCTGACTAGCGGAGTAGCCTACGAGCAGTACTTC.

The chain has TRBV19 and TRBJ2-6; D is perhaps TRBD1 (5 bases). The germline V gene encodes CDR1 LNHDA and CDR2 SQIVND (reference sequence). Trimming shortened V by 1 base and J by 2 bases, and 9 bases separated the two germline ends. This CDR3 contains 16 residues. CDR3 nucleotide sequence: TGTGCCAGTAGTATAGGAGGCAGGGCTGGGGCCAACGTCCTGACTTTC. Protein sequence: CASSIGGRAGANVLTF.

The chain has TRBV2 and TRBJ2-7; maybe TRBD1 (5 bases). Germline CDR1 and CDR2: SNHLY and FYNNEI. This CDR3 comprises 15 residues. V was trimmed by 4 bases and J by 2 bases, leaving 15 bases between them. CDR3 region: CASSVGQGFTYEQYF. DNA for the CDR3: TGTGCCAGCAGTGTTGGGCAGGGATTCACCTACGAGCAGTACTTC.

This clone has a single count. The chain recombines TRBV5-3 with TRBJ1-4; 10 bases are shared with TRBD1. TRBV5-3 is an open reading frame, and its role is uncertain. V trimming: 2 bases; J trimming: 2 bases; junction bases outside the gene matches: 9. This CDR3 is 18 amino acids long. CDR3 residues: CARSLRTGGRWTNEKLFF. The CDR3 DNA sequence: TGTGCCAGAAGCTTACGGACAGGGGGAAGATGGACTAATGAAAAACTGTTTTTT.

This clone was picked up a small number of times. The chain couples TRBV7-8 to TRBJ2-1, with 7 bases matching TRBD1. Germline lookup yields CDR1 SGHVS and CDR2 FQNEAQ. The CDR3 runs to 15 residues. V was clipped by 6 bases and J by 4 bases; unmatched bases: 9. CDR3 nucleotide sequence: TGTGCCAGCAGTCTAGGGGGCACTTTGTACAATGAGCAGTTCTTC. Amino acids: CASSLGGTLYNEQFF.

V gene TRBV7-2 combines with J gene TRBJ2-1; TRBD2 agrees at 15 bases. V dropped 0 bases and J dropped 6; count of bases not matched to a gene: 3. The germline gives CDR1 SGHTA, CDR2 FQGNSA. The CDR3 runs to 17 residues. CDR3 amino acids: CASSLAGTSGRFNEQFF. DNA of the CDR3: TGTGCCAGCAGCTTAGCCGGGACTAGCGGGAGGTTCAATGAGCAGTTCTTC.

As regards this clone: Other DNA sequences in this sample translate to the same CDR3. V and J are TRBV30 and TRBJ2-2, with no clear D. The CDR3 covers 11 residues. V was pared by 0 bases and J by 5 bases, with 1 base between. The germline CDR1 and CDR2 sequences are GTSNPN and SVGIG (reference sequence). The CDR3 DNA reads as TGTGCCTGGAGTGTAACCGGGGAGCTGTTTTTT. This encodes CAWSVTGELFF.

This clone appeared a few times. The chain employs TRBV6-6 and TRBJ2-5; TRBD1 agrees at 9 bases. The closer fit of TRBJ2-7 to the DNA end suggests the J call may be wrong. The CDR3 runs 16 residues. Looked up from germline, CDR1 is MNHNY and CDR2 is SVGAGI (reference sequence). CDR3 in DNA: TGTGCCAGCAGGGATTCCGGGGGACAGGGTCACTACGAGCAGTACTTC. Protein sequence: CASRDSGGQGHYEQYF.

Worth noting for this clone: It may be a read error: a sequence one base away is much more abundant. Other DNA sequences of this sample code for an identical CDR3. This CDR3 is CASSLGGEAFF. The CDR3 DNA sequence: TGCGCCAGCAGCTTGGGTGGTGAAGCTTTCTTT. V is TRBV5-1 and J is TRBJ1-1; D gene uncertain. In germline, CDR1 is SGHRS, CDR2 YFSETQ. Trimming removed 0 bases from V and 7 bases from J, with 4 bases in between. CDR3 size: 11 residues.

Concerning this clone itself: A read error is likely here: a far larger clone is one base away. This sequence joins TRBV5-6 and TRBJ2-2, with D possibly TRBD1 on 5 matching bases. The CDR3 loop spans 14 amino acids. V lost 4 bases and J lost 4, with 11 bases in between. In germline, CDR1 is SGHDT, CDR2 YYEEEE. The CDR3 loop is CASSRQRITGELFF. CDR3 sequence (DNA): TGTGCCAGCAGCCGACAGAGGATCACCGGGGAGCTGTTTTTT.

V and J are TRBV5-1 and TRBJ2-3, with a possible D match to TRBD1 (6 bases). Germline V CDR1 and CDR2: SGHRS, YFSETQ. The CDR3 runs to 13 residues. V was trimmed by 4 bases and J by 3 bases, leaving 9 bases between them. CDR3 amino acids: CASSRDTTDTQYF. The CDR3 bases are TGCGCCAGCAGCCGGGACACGACAGATACGCAGTATTTT.

The chain is built from TRBV19 and TRBJ2-3; 12 nucleotides line up with TRBD2. The junction had 4 bases not matched to a gene; V was cut back by 2 bases and J by 4 bases. Looked up from germline, CDR1 is LNHDA and CDR2 is SQIVND (reference sequence). The CDR3 contains 16 residues. The CDR3 region has the DNA TGTGCCAGTAGTATAAGGACTAGCGGGATAGCAGATACGCAGTATTTT. Amino acid sequence: CASSIRTSGIADTQYF.

This clone has just a few counts. V usage is TRBV27 and J usage is TRBJ1-2, with D uncertain. Trimming took off 3 bases at V and 0 bases at J, with 11 bases between the two ends. Looked up from germline, CDR1 is MNHEY and CDR2 is SMNVEV (reference sequence). There are 15 residues in the CDR3. The CDR3 is CASSFHSRANYGYTF. CDR3 nucleotides: TGTGCCAGCAGTTTTCACAGCCGAGCTAACTATGGCTACACCTTC.

This clone turned up a few times. The chain couples TRBV28 to TRBJ2-5, with TRBD2 matching over 8 bases. The J call may not be correct, given that the DNA end is closer to TRBJ2-7. This CDR3 has 13 residues. Per the germline V gene, CDR1 is MDHEN and CDR2 is SYDVKM. The chain's CDR3 is CASRRSGGREQYF. The CDR3 nucleotides are TGTGCCAGCAGGCGTTCGGGAGGGCGCGAGCAGTACTTC.

The rearrangement joins TRBV11-1 to TRBJ1-1; D not resolved. The CDR3 runs to 13 residues. V was shortened by 0 bases and J by 4 bases, with 6 bases between the two germline ends. Germline V CDR1 and CDR2: SGHAT, FQDESV (reference sequence). CDR3 DNA sequence: TGTGCCAGCAGCTTAGCCGTCCGCACTGAAGCTTTCTTT. This codes for CASSLAVRTEAFF.